This T cell receptor (beta chain) was sequenced during a study of breast tumors, draining lymph nodes, adjacent tissues. Trimming shortened V by 0 bases and J by 3 bases, and 0 bases separated the two germline ends. CDR1 and CDR2 from the germline V gene are SGHRS and YFSETQ. The CDR3 has 11 amino acids. Axillary draining lymph nodes of breast cancer patients supplied the node samples. This clonotype was picked up many times. Antigen unknown. TCRdb analysed the multiplex PCR reads with MiXCR anew, one entry per CDR3 protein. In the table there are about 89,000 distinct CDR3 sequences, 25% to 35% of which are singletons. Study-wide findings and caveats: Compared with basal-like, luminal-like tumors shared significantly more repertoire with nontumor tissue.

This rearrangement joins TRBV5-1 to TRBJ1-1; D is unclear. Specimen: axillary lymph node tissue. The origin of this receptor is a female donor with breast cancer. Some clones in this sample may be carry-over from other donors' samples. For the CDR3, the DNA is TGCGCCAGCAGCTTGGACACTGAAGCTTTCTTT. Translation: CASSLDTEAFF.